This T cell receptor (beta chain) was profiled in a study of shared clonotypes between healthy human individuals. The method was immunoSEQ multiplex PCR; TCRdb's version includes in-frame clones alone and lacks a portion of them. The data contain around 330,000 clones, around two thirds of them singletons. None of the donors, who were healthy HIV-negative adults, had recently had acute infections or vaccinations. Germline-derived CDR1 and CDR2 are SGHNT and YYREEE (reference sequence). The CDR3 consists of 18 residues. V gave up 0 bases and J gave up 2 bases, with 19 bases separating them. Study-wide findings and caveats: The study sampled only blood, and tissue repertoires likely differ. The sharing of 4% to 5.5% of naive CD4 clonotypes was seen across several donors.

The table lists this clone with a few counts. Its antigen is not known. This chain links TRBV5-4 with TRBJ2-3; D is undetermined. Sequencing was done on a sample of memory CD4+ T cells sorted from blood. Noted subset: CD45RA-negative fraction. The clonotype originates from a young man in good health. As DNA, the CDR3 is TGTGCCAGCAGCTTGGTATCTTCTCGAGGAATCCCCACAGATACGCAGTATTTT. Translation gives CASSLVSSRGIPTDTQYF.